Listed here are 32 T cell receptor beta chains from one sample, sequenced in a study of fetal regulatory T cell absence and autoimmunity. Method: immunoSEQ multiplex PCR; TCRdb's copy keeps in-frame clones and lacks some. Here the sample spans 95,000 or so clones, 72% being singletons. Source material: pancreas tissue. These receptors originate from a male donor with IPEX syndrome.

The sample holds a few counts of this clone. The V gene is TRBV27, the J gene TRBJ2-7; TRBD2 matches 7 bases. The CDR3 extends over 15 amino acids. Germline trimming cut 5 bases from V and 0 bases from J; bases unmatched to any gene: 7. Per the germline V gene, CDR1 is MNHEY and CDR2 is SMNVEV (reference sequence). The CDR3 region has the DNA TGTGCCAGCAGTAAGGGCCCGGGGGGCTCCTACGAGCAGTACTTC. This sequence encodes CASSKGPGGSYEQYF.

CDR3 in amino acids: CASSIDSVPGPLGDEQFF. CDR3 coding DNA: TGTGCCAGTAGTATAGATTCGGTCCCCGGGCCGTTAGGCGATGAGCAGTTCTTC. The rearrangement links TRBV19 to TRBJ2-1; D uncertain. Germline V gives CDR1 LNHDA, CDR2 SQIVND (reference sequence). The CDR3 sequence is 18 residues long. The V gene lost 0 bases and the J gene lost 8 bases, with 23 bases spanning the gap.

The V and J genes are TRBV18 and TRBJ2-7; tentatively, D is TRBD1 (6 bases). This CDR3 is 12 amino acids long. Germline V gene sequence: CDR1 KGHSH, CDR2 LQKENI. Trimming stripped 5 bases from V and 3 bases from J, with 8 bases between. This CDR3 is CASSSQGYEQYF. The CDR3 nucleotides read TGTGCCAGCTCATCACAGGGCTACGAGCAGTACTTC.

This clone was counted a few times. The chain carries TRBV29-1 and TRBJ1-2; tentative D call: TRBD1 (6 bases). Germline assignment: CDR1 SQVTM and CDR2 ANQGSEA. Trimming left V 4 bases short and J 0 bases short, with 6 bases between. There are 12 residues in the CDR3. The CDR3 loop is CSVGTANYGYTF. CDR3 in DNA: TGCAGCGTTGGGACAGCTAACTATGGCTACACCTTC.

The rearrangement uses TRBV4-3 and TRBJ2-3, with 10 bases that match TRBD2. Looked up from germline, CDR1 is LGHNA and CDR2 is YSLEER. The CDR3 loop spans 14 amino acids. The J segment lost 5 bases and the V segment lost 1 base, leaving 0 bases of the junction unmatched. Here the CDR3 reads CASSQGLAGDTQYF. The CDR3 DNA reads as TGCGCCAGCAGCCAAGGACTAGCGGGAGATACGCAGTATTTT.

The rearrangement uses TRBV6-9 and TRBJ2-2, with D possibly called TRBD1 or TRBD2 (6 bases each). The CDR3 runs to 15 residues. Germline-derived CDR1 and CDR2 are MNHGY and SVAAGI. Trimming cost V 4 bases and J 1 base, with 10 bases left between them. CDR3: CASSFGGRNTGELFF. The DNA for the CDR3 is TGTGCCAGCAGTTTTGGGGGGCGGAACACCGGGGAGCTGTTTTTT.

The chain is built from TRBV14 and TRBJ1-1; 7 nucleotides match TRBD1. Germline values: CDR1 SGHDN, CDR2 FVKESK. The CDR3 is 17 residues long. The trim removed 2 bases at V and 11 bases at J, leaving 20 bases unmatched. CDR3 protein: CASSQPQGKGAHVMAFF. The CDR3 nucleotides read TGTGCCAGCAGCCAACCACAGGGAAAGGGGGCCCACGTTATGGCTTTCTTT.

The rearrangement links TRBV18 to TRBJ1-4; D gene uncertain. The germline V gene has CDR1 KGHSH and CDR2 LQKENI. V was cut by 5 bases and J by 7 bases, with 8 bases left in between. The CDR3 spans 12 residues. CDR3 amino acids: CASSMNVEKLFF. For the CDR3, the DNA is TGTGCCAGCTCAATGAACGTTGAAAAACTGTTTTTT.

A single count supports this clone. The rearrangement uses TRBV5-3 and TRBJ2-7; TRBD2 agrees at 7 bases. TRBV5-3 is flagged as an ORF with uncertain function. The length of the CDR3 is 15 residues. Trimming took 0 bases from V and 2 from J; bases not matched to a gene: 5. CDR3 protein: CARSLERGAPYEQYF. Written as DNA, the CDR3 is TGTGCCAGAAGCTTGGAGCGGGGCGCGCCCTACGAGCAGTACTTC.

The genes are TRBV6-5 and TRBJ1-2; 7 bases align to TRBD1. The V segment lost 2 bases and the J segment 10 bases; nucleotides outside the gene matches: 1. The CDR3 runs to 11 residues. CDR1 and CDR2 from the germline V gene are MNHEY and SVGAGI. The DNA of the CDR3 is TGTGCCAGCAGTTACGGGACAGTCTACACCTTC. Its translation is CASSYGTVYTF.

The rearrangement uses TRBV7-9 and TRBJ1-2; D unresolved. The CDR3 consists of 18 residues. Trimming removed 1 base at V and 5 bases at J, with 23 bases between. Germline V lookup: CDR1 SEHNR, CDR2 FQNEAQ (reference sequence). The CDR3 DNA is TGTGCCAGCAGCTTAGTCGGGCCTATGGAACATAGTAGTTATGGCTACACCTTC. Protein: CASSLVGPMEHSSYGYTF. The complete variable domain, with remaining parts taken from reference TRBV7-9 and TRBJ1-2, reads DTGVSQNPRHKITKRGQNVTFRCDPISEHNRLYWYRQTLGQGPEFLTYFQNEAQLEKSRLLSDRFSAERPKGSFSTLEIQRTEQGDSAMYLCASSLVGPMEHSSYGYTFGSGTRLTVV.

The genes are TRBV19 and TRBJ2-7, with D tentatively TRBD1 (7 bases). Trimming cost V 5 bases and J 1 base, with 12 bases left between them. Looked up from germline, CDR1 is LNHDA and CDR2 is SQIVND (reference sequence). The length of the CDR3 is 14 residues. The CDR3 sequence is CASSPAGGSYEQYF. The CDR3 coding sequence is TGTGCCAGTAGTCCGGCAGGGGGGTCCTACGAGCAGTACTTC.

The chain uses TRBV12-5 and TRBJ1-2; 12 nucleotides agree with TRBD1. This CDR3 spans 18 amino acids. Per the germline V gene, CDR1 is LGHNT and CDR2 is FRNRAP. Trimming took 0 bases from V and 4 from J; bases not matched to a gene: 9. The CDR3 loop reads CASGLVSGQGAIVYGYTF. DNA of the CDR3: TGTGCTAGTGGTTTGGTATCGGGACAGGGGGCTATAGTCTATGGCTACACCTTC.

The chain links TRBV21-1 to TRBJ2-1; whether TRBD1, the table's D call, matches the DNA was not checked. TRBV21-1 constitutes a pseudogene. The CDR3 runs 15 residues. This CDR3 reads CASSSGQGVFNEQFF. As DNA, the CDR3 is TGTGCCAGCAGCTCGGGACAGGGGGTTTTCAATGAGCAGTTCTTC.

This chain connects TRBV7-2 to TRBJ2-1; 7 nucleotides agree with TRBD2. This CDR3 is 14 amino acids long. The ends lost 6 bases at V and 9 bases at J; junction bases unmatched: 11. Germline CDR1 SGHTA, CDR2 FQGNSA. The CDR3 DNA is TGTGCCAGCAGTTCCCAAGCGGGGAGCGGTGAGCAGTTCTTC. It encodes CASSSQAGSGEQFF.

The chain couples TRBV15 to TRBJ2-7; 11 nucleotides match TRBD1. The CDR3 contains 19 residues. Germline V lookup: CDR1 LNHNV, CDR2 YYDKDF (reference sequence). V trimming: 0 bases; J trimming: 7 bases; junction bases outside the gene matches: 17. CDR3 amino acids: CATSRDTTRNLGQGGEQYF. Here the CDR3 DNA reads TGTGCCACCAGCAGAGATACCACGAGAAACCTGGGACAGGGGGGAGAGCAGTACTTC.

V and J are TRBV11-2 and TRBJ2-1; 7 bases match TRBD2. The CDR3 is made up of 15 amino acids. V was clipped by 0 bases and J by 2 bases; unmatched bases: 1. Germline V gene data show CDR1 as SGHAT and CDR2 as FQNNGV. CDR3 protein: CASSLEAGAYNEQFF. The CDR3 DNA is TGTGCCAGCAGCTTAGAGGCGGGGGCCTACAATGAGCAGTTCTTC.

This rearrangement joins TRBV7-8 to TRBJ2-1; TRBD1 is a possible D gene (5 bases). The CDR3 has 14 residues. CDR1 SGHVS and CDR2 FQNEAQ come from the germline V gene. The V end was cut by 0 bases, the J end by 4 bases, with 7 bases between. The CDR3 DNA follows: TGTGCCAGCAGCTTAGCCTCAGGGTACAATGAGCAGTTCTTC. Its translation is CASSLASGYNEQFF.

The V gene is TRBV30, the J gene TRBJ1-1; D might be TRBD1 (6 bases). The CDR3 has 12 amino acids. Trimming took off 2 bases at V and 9 bases at J, with 13 bases between the two ends. In germline, CDR1 is GTSNPN, CDR2 SVGIG (reference sequence). The CDR3 reads CAWSRGATKAFF. As DNA, the CDR3 is TGTGCCTGGAGTCGGGGGGCCACGAAAGCTTTCTTT.

This chain uses TRBV19 with TRBJ1-2, with D possibly TRBD1 on 6 matching bases. Germline V CDR1 and CDR2: LNHDA, SQIVND (reference sequence). The CDR3 is 12 residues long. The V end lost 7 bases, the J end lost 7 bases, and 13 bases lay between the germline ends. The CDR3 sequence is CASTFTGFGYTF. As DNA, the CDR3 is TGTGCCAGTACCTTCACAGGGTTTGGCTACACCTTC.

The V and J genes are TRBV4-2 and TRBJ1-4; 8 bases agree with TRBD1. V dropped 0 bases and J dropped 6; count of bases not matched to a gene: 12. The CDR3 runs 18 residues. The germline CDR1 and CDR2 sequences are LGHNA and YNFKEQ. Here the CDR3 reads CASSQDQGTGHSYEKLFF. The CDR3 nucleotides read TGTGCCAGCAGCCAAGATCAAGGGACAGGCCATTCTTATGAAAAACTGTTTTTT.

This chain connects TRBV4-1 to TRBJ2-5, with 11 positions matching TRBD2. The trim removed 2 bases at V and 4 bases at J, leaving 18 bases unmatched. CDR1 is MGHRA and CDR2 is YSYEKL in the germline V gene. The CDR3 contains 20 residues. DNA for the CDR3: TGCGCCAGCAGCCAAATCGATGTAGCGGGAGGGCCCGCCGCCAGAGAGACCCAGTACTTC. This gives the protein CASSQIDVAGGPAARETQYF.

The chain is built from TRBV7-6 and TRBJ1-3; possibly TRBD1 for D (6 bases). Germline CDR1 is SGHVS and CDR2 is FNYEAQ. Trimming took 4 bases from V and 4 from J, leaving 14 bases between them. The length of the CDR3 is 15 residues. CDR3 loop: CASSSRTGKGNTIYF. DNA for the CDR3: TGTGCCAGCAGCTCCCGAACAGGGAAAGGAAACACCATATATTTT.

This clone came up a few times. Compared with germline, one end of the junction differs, possibly owing to a read error. The rearrangement uses TRBV11-2 and TRBJ1-3; D gene unclear. The germline CDR1 and CDR2 sequences are SGHAT and FQNNGV. The CDR3 has 11 residues. CDR3 loop: CASSLEVSENF. CDR3 sequence (DNA): TGTGCCAGCAGCTTAGAGGTCTCAGAGAATTTT.

The chain has TRBV7-2 and TRBJ2-1; 13 nucleotides align to TRBD2. The ends lost 6 bases at V and 9 bases at J; junction bases unmatched: 8. Germline CDR1 is SGHTA and CDR2 is FQGNSA. The length of the CDR3 is 15 residues. Here the CDR3 DNA reads TGTGCCAGCAGTTCTGGACTAGCGGGAGTAGGTGAGCAGTTCTTC. It translates to CASSSGLAGVGEQFF.

This clone was counted once. The rearrangement links TRBV7-2 to TRBJ2-7, with TRBD2 as a possible D gene (6 bases). The CDR3 is 16 amino acids. Per the germline V gene, CDR1 is SGHTA and CDR2 is FQGNSA. Trimming shortened V by 2 bases and J by 4 bases, and 18 bases separated the two germline ends. CDR3 sequence (DNA): TGTGCCAGCAGCTTAAGGAGGAGGGATATGAGATACGAGCAGTACTTC. Translated, it gives CASSLRRRDMRYEQYF.

This clone was observed a single time. V and J are TRBV2 and TRBJ2-2, with D possibly TRBD2 on 5 matching bases. The CDR3 loop spans 16 amino acids. The V and J ends lost 2 bases and 2 bases respectively, with 12 bases between them. From germline, CDR1 is SNHLY and CDR2 FYNNEI. The CDR3 nucleotides are TGTGCCAGCAGTGAATCTCGGGGAGTTAACACCGGGGAGCTGTTTTTT. Residues: CASSESRGVNTGELFF.

The chain joins TRBV11-2 to TRBJ1-2; D is undetermined. CDR1 and CDR2 from the germline V gene are SGHAT and FQNNGV. This CDR3 is built from 15 residues. Trimming removed 2 bases from V and 1 base from J, with 11 bases in between. The CDR3 region is CASSLTATVNYGYTF. CDR3 in DNA: TGTGCCAGCAGCTTAACGGCTACAGTTAACTATGGCTACACCTTC.

The chain links TRBV5-6 to TRBJ2-7; TRBD1 or TRBD2 may be the D gene (6 bases each). The V end was cut by 4 bases, the J end by 0 bases, with 14 bases between. The CDR3 consists of 15 residues. From germline, CDR1 is SGHDT and CDR2 YYEEEE. Written as DNA, the CDR3 is TGTGCCAGCAGCCCGGGGGCCCCGAGCTCCTACGAGCAGTACTTC. Its protein product is CASSPGAPSSYEQYF.

This clone appeared a single time. The V and J genes are TRBV4-3 and TRBJ2-1; tentatively, D is TRBD1 or TRBD2 (5 bases each). The CDR3 runs to 13 residues. The V and J ends lost 4 bases and 10 bases respectively, with 14 bases between them. The V gene's germline CDR1 is LGHNA and CDR2 YSLEER. The DNA for the CDR3 is TGCGCCAGCAGCCCAACAACTTGGGGGGAGCAGTTCTTC. As protein: CASSPTTWGEQFF.

In its sample, this clone was seen many times. The chain combines TRBV6-1 with TRBJ1-2; D is undetermined. Trimming left V 10 bases short and J 4 bases short, with 10 bases between. Looked up from germline, CDR1 is MNHNS and CDR2 is SASEGT. The CDR3 is 11 residues long. The CDR3 bases are TGTGCCATCGGACGGCCCTATGGCTACACCTTC. It yields the protein CAIGRPYGYTF.

V usage is TRBV4-3 and J usage is TRBJ1-1; D might be TRBD1 (6 bases). There are 15 residues in the CDR3. Germline V lookup: CDR1 LGHNA, CDR2 YSLEER. V lost 3 bases to trimming and J lost 6 bases, with 17 bases between them. The CDR3 sequence is CASSHPGGGRPEAFF. In nucleotides, the CDR3 is TGCGCCAGCAGCCACCCCGGCGGGGGCCGCCCTGAAGCTTTCTTT.